This T cell receptor (beta chain) was observed in a study of blood T cell repertoires in COVID-19 (dated by TCRdb to about 2020). Study-level background: Collaborator samples came from the United States, Italy and Spain and covered acute and convalescent phases of COVID-19. The material from the prospective study consisted of cDNA or gDNA derived from T cells, B-cell-depleted T cells, or PBMCs. The samples were drawn from two sources: the first 160 participants of the ongoing ImmuneRACE study, and 950 to 1,500 subjects contributed by 6 global collaborators. Where HLA class I and class II types were available, the types were taken from metadata supplied by the sample provider, not from assay-based typing. A de-identified subject ID, COVID-19 status, age in years and sex were almost always included in the sample metadata. The dataset comprised deeply sampled blood TCRbeta repertoires from subjects exposed to, actively infected with, or recovered from COVID-19. The repertoires were released in a freely available public database meant as a resource for research on the immune response to SARS-CoV-2.

TCRbeta CDR3 regions were amplified from genomic DNA by means of the immunoSEQ Assay, a bias-controlled multiplex PCR. As for how the authors treated the data: Nucleated cell counts per sample were estimated from amplification of reference gene primers within the assay. Sequence reads were collapsed and filtered to measure the absolute abundance of every unique TCRbeta CDR3 rearrangement. For each sample, productive Simpson clonality was calculated as the square root of Simpson's diversity index across productive rearrangements. TCRdb retrieved this table from immuneACCESS and kept in-frame rearrangements only. Not all clones are present; in checked studies, unresolved V genes account for under half, and no reason is known for the remainder. That table is the source of V, J and clone size, and D and trimming were worked out from the DNA. In this sample the table shows roughly 250,000 clones, approximately 86% of which occur a single time. The top ten clones comprise more than 6% of the sample.

Samples from volunteer blood donors who had recovered from COVID-19 were contributed by a second Seattle source. Whole blood was collected in K2EDTA tubes by collaborating institutions according to the institutions' own protocols. For TCRbeta analysis, collaborators shipped samples in one of three forms: frozen whole blood, isolated PBMCs, or DNA extracted from either of those sample types. Overall study outcomes, separate from this receptor: The quantity of clinical and demographic metadata differed by source and by participant and was supplied without curation.

As for this clone: This clone's antigen is unknown. No qualities accompany the bases; no much larger clone lies one base away.

Spanning cysteine to phenylalanine, the CDR3 consists of 15 amino acids. Just CDR3 DNA is preserved here, 45 bases in frame from base 1. The germline V gene provides CDR1 MNHEY and CDR2 SVGAGI. The V and J ends are trimmed by 7 bases and 1 base, leaving 16 bases between them. This clonotype was obtained from a man aged 55 to 70 who had recovered from COVID-19. This sequence uses TRBV6-5 and TRBJ1-1; the best D guess is TRBD1, with 6 bases matching. Material for sequencing was peripheral blood. The CDR3 sequence is CASKPLDRKNTEAFF. The bases read TGTGCCAGCAAACCCCTAGACAGGAAGAACACTGAAGCTTTCTTT.